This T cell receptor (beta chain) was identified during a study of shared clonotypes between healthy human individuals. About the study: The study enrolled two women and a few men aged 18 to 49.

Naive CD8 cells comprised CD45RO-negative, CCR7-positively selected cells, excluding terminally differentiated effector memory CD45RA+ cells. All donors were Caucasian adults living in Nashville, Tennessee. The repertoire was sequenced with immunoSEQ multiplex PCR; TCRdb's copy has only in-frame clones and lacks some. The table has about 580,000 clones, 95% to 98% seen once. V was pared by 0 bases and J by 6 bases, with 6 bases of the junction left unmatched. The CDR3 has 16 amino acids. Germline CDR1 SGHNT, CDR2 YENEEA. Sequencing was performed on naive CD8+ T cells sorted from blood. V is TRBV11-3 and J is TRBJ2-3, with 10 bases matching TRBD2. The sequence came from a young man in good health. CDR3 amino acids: CASSLERAGGPDTQYF. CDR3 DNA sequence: TGTGCCAGCAGCTTAGAACGAGCGGGAGGGCCGGATACGCAGTATTTT.